This is a list of T cell receptor beta chains from one sample in a study of shared clonotypes between healthy human individuals. Sequencing was performed with immunoSEQ multiplex PCR; in TCRdb, only in-frame clones are kept and a portion is missing. Among approximately 2,300,000 clones listed, around 93% were seen once. The sample was naive CD4+ T cells from PBMCs. These receptors were collected from a man aged 18 to 29 in good health. Some clones in this sample may be carry-over from other donors' samples. CDR3s include the opening cysteine and the closing phenylalanine or tryptophan. D genes are given only for firm matches. Size is stated for part of the rows, as once, few or many counts, or as a class when the clone is expanded.

>TRBJ1-5|.|TRBV25-1|.
CASSESRDNQPQHF
TGTGCCAGCAGTGAGAGCAGGGACAATCAGCCCCAGCATTTT
>TRBJ1-1|.|TRBV7-9|.
CASSSPVGANTEAFF
TGTGCCAGCAGCTCCCCCGTCGGCGCGAACACTGAAGCTTTCTTT
>TRBJ2-1|.|TRBV29-1|.
CSVAGRAYNEQFF
TGCAGCGTGGCAGGGAGAGCCTACAATGAGCAGTTCTTC
>TRBJ2-4|TRBD2|TRBV7-9|.
CASSLGGGPQNIQYF
TGTGCCAGCAGCTTAGGCGGGGGTCCTCAAAACATTCAGTACTTC
>TRBJ2-4|.|TRBV5-6|.
CASSPDISGDIQYF
TGTGCCAGCAGCCCAGACATATCAGGGGACATTCAGTACTTC
>TRBJ2-7|.|TRBV28|.
CASSFSARTYEQYF
TGTGCCAGCAGTTTCTCGGCCAGGACCTACGAGCAGTACTTC
>TRBJ2-3|.|TRBV2|.
CASNGQITDTQYF
TGTGCCAGCAATGGACAGATCACAGATACGCAGTATTTT
>TRBJ1-2|TRBD1|TRBV5-4|.
CASSLTGTGEHYTF
TGTGCCAGCAGCTTGACGGGGACAGGGGAGCACTACACCTTC
>TRBJ2-7|TRBD1|TRBV29-1|.
CSVYQGAANEQYF
TGCAGCGTTTACCAGGGGGCCGCTAACGAGCAGTACTTC
>TRBJ2-7|.|TRBV6-5|.
CASSYSLIYEQYF
TGTGCCAGCAGTTACTCGCTCATCTACGAGCAGTACTTC
>TRBJ2-2|TRBD1|TRBV7-2|.
CASSPQTGITGELFF
TGTGCCAGCAGCCCCCAGACAGGGATTACCGGGGAGCTGTTTTTT
>TRBJ2-7|.|TRBV28|.
CASNIPGASSYEQYF
TGTGCCAGCAATATCCCAGGGGCGAGCTCCTACGAGCAGTACTTC
>TRBJ2-3|TRBD1|TRBV9|.
CASSVVPGGSSDTQYF
TGTGCCAGCAGCGTAGTCCCAGGGGGCAGTTCAGATACGCAGTATTTT
>TRBJ2-2|TRBD1|TRBV7-3|.
CASSRQGTGELFF
TGTGCCAGCAGCCGACAGGGGACCGGGGAGCTGTTTTTT
>TRBJ1-1|.|TRBV28|.
CASSLPRQGPANTEAFF
TGTGCCAGCAGTTTACCTCGCCAGGGGCCTGCGAACACTGAAGCTTTCTTT
>TRBJ2-1|TRBD2|TRBV25-1|.
CASSSTSGTSNEQFF
TGTGCCAGCTCGTCGACTAGCGGGACCTCCAATGAGCAGTTCTTC
>TRBJ1-2|TRBD1|TRBV7-9|.
CASTKDRGPYGYTF
TGTGCCAGCACCAAGGACAGGGGTCCCTATGGCTACACCTTC
>TRBJ2-2|.|TRBV18|.
CASSPWTGRVTGELFF
TGTGCCAGCTCACCCTGGACAGGGAGGGTCACCGGGGAGCTGTTTTTT
>TRBJ1-2|.|TRBV28|.
CASSLNQGHGPNYGYTF
TGTGCCAGCAGCTTAAACCAGGGTCATGGACCAAACTATGGCTACACCTTC
>TRBJ2-5|TRBD2|TRBV6-1|.
CASSEYRGREETQYF
TGTGCCAGCAGTGAATATCGAGGGAGGGAAGAGACCCAGTACTTC
>TRBJ2-5|.|TRBV28|.
CASRRPRGTQYF
TGTGCCAGCAGGAGACCTCGGGGGACCCAGTACTTC
>TRBJ2-2|.|TRBV2|once
CASNGGRGSTGELFF
TGTGCCAGCAACGGGGGCAGGGGATCCACCGGGGAGCTGTTTTTT
>TRBJ1-5|.|TRBV6-1|.
CASSEVFAGFGQPQHF
TGTGCCAGCAGTGAAGTTTTTGCAGGTTTTGGTCAGCCCCAGCATTTT
>TRBJ2-1|TRBD2|TRBV28|.
CASSLGSGRLYNEQFF
TGTGCCAGCAGTTTAGGTAGCGGGAGGTTATACAATGAGCAGTTCTTC
>TRBJ2-7|.|TRBV18|.
CASSLGVLSYEQYF
TGTGCCAGCTCACTCGGAGTTTTATCCTACGAGCAGTACTTC
>TRBJ2-5|.|TRBV28|.
CASSLQTIQETQYF
TGTGCCAGCAGCCTCCAAACGATCCAAGAGACCCAGTACTTC
>TRBJ2-3|.|TRBV18|once
CASSPLPRGFTDTQYF
TGTGCCAGCTCACCACTTCCGAGGGGGTTCACAGATACGCAGTATTTT
>TRBJ1-5|.|TRBV27|.
CASSYSRGQPQHF
TGTGCCAGCAGCTATAGCAGGGGTCAGCCCCAGCATTTT
>TRBJ2-1|TRBD2|TRBV5-1|once
CASSRTSGSSYNEQFF
TGCGCCAGCAGCCGCACTAGCGGAAGCTCCTACAATGAGCAGTTCTTC
>TRBJ1-4|.|TRBV11-2|.
CASSLIGEKLFF
TGTGCCAGCAGCTTAATAGGAGAAAAACTGTTTTTT
>TRBJ1-4|.|TRBV9|.
CASSGGPRAVEEKLFF
TGTGCCAGCAGCGGCGGCCCCAGGGCGGTAGAGGAAAAACTGTTTTTT
>TRBJ2-5|TRBD1|TRBV2|once
CASRGQVGTQYF
TGTGCCAGCAGGGGACAGGTTGGCACCCAGTACTTC
>TRBJ2-7|.|TRBV9|.
CASSAGSPVSYEQYF
TGTGCCAGCAGCGCGGGATCCCCTGTCTCCTACGAGCAGTACTTC
>TRBJ1-4|.|TRBV7-9|.
CASSDLTGREKLFF
TGTGCCAGCAGCGACCTCACAGGGAGAGAAAAACTGTTTTTT
>TRBJ2-3|.|TRBV7-2|.
CASSLGAGYTDTQYF
TGTGCCAGCAGCTTAGGGGCTGGCTACACAGATACGCAGTATTTT
>TRBJ2-1|TRBD2|TRBV9|.
CASNPTSGRSAEQFF
TGTGCCAGCAACCCAACTAGCGGGAGAAGTGCTGAGCAGTTCTTC
>TRBJ2-1|.|TRBV5-4|.
CASSSPLGAGENEQFF
TGTGCCAGCAGCTCACCCTTGGGGGCGGGGGAAAATGAGCAGTTCTTC
>TRBJ2-5|TRBD1|TRBV5-1|.
CASSLGTGGQTQYF
TGCGCCAGCAGCTTGGGGACAGGGGGGCAGACCCAGTACTTC
>TRBJ2-3|TRBD2|TRBV10-3|.
CAISDAPGTSGRASVATDTQYF
TGTGCCATCAGTGACGCCCCCGGGACTAGCGGGAGGGCATCAGTAGCCACAGATACGCAGTATTTT
>TRBJ2-7|.|TRBV27|.
CASSLSVRDKAYEQYF
TGTGCCAGCAGTTTGTCTGTTCGGGACAAAGCCTACGAGCAGTACTTC
>TRBJ2-2|.|TRBV9|.
CASSVGMSTGELFF
TGTGCCAGCAGCGTAGGGATGAGCACCGGGGAGCTGTTTTTT
>TRBJ1-6|.|TRBV5-1|.
CASSPEGNSPLHF
TGCGCCAGCAGCCCGGAGGGGAATTCACCCCTCCACTTT
>TRBJ1-4|.|TRBV2|.
CASSEALHRGLFEKLFF
TGTGCCAGCAGTGAAGCGCTTCACCGGGGGCTCTTTGAAAAACTGTTTTTT
>TRBJ2-5|TRBD1|TRBV2|once
CASSEGQGRTGEQYF
TGTGCCAGCAGTGAGGGACAGGGAAGAACGGGAGAGCAGTACTTC
>TRBJ1-1|.|TRBV6-1|.
CASRLPGPEAFF
TGTGCCAGCAGGTTACCGGGCCCTGAAGCTTTCTTT
>TRBJ2-5|TRBD2|TRBV6-5|.
CASSYQTSGRSKTQYF
TGTGCCAGCAGTTACCAGACTAGCGGGAGAAGTAAGACCCAGTACTTC
>TRBJ1-1|.|TRBV2|.
CASSGDPGGAEAFF
TGTGCCAGCAGTGGGGACCCCGGAGGGGCTGAAGCTTTCTTT
>TRBJ1-2|.|TRBV6-5|.
CASSSRVPGHYGYTF
TGTGCCAGCAGTTCGCGTGTCCCGGGGCACTATGGCTACACCTTC
>TRBJ1-1|.|TRBV18|few
CASSLAATEAFF
TGTGCCAGCTCTTTAGCGGCCACTGAAGCTTTCTTT
>TRBJ1-2|TRBD1|TRBV5-4|.
CASSLEQGAVSGYTF
TGTGCCAGCAGCTTGGAACAGGGGGCCGTCAGTGGCTACACCTTC
>TRBJ2-7|TRBD2|TRBV6-5|.
CASSYSMAGRGYEQYF
TGTGCCAGCAGTTACTCGATGGCCGGGAGGGGGTACGAGCAGTACTTC